This T cell receptor (beta chain) emerged from a study of T-cell memory formation after mild COVID-19. Germline values: CDR1 SGHRS, CDR2 YFSETQ. The CDR3 loop spans 13 amino acids. J gave up 2 bases and V 5 bases, and 4 bases lay outside the gene matches. This clonotype was observed a few times. TCRdb re-called the 5' RACE reads with MiXCR, one entry per CDR3 protein. The table records about 180,000 distinct CDR3 sequences, 15% to 20% of them present only once. This receptor was taken from an adult woman who had mild COVID-19 (a few samples of this study predate the infection). Cell type and time point are not known. Sequencing was performed on PBMCs or a T cell subset sorted from them (not recorded which). V gene TRBV5-1 combines with J gene TRBJ2-7; 7 bases line up with TRBD1. The CDR3: CASSAGQAYEQYF. The CDR3 coding sequence is TGCGCCAGCAGTGCCGGACAGGCCTACGAGCAGTACTTC.